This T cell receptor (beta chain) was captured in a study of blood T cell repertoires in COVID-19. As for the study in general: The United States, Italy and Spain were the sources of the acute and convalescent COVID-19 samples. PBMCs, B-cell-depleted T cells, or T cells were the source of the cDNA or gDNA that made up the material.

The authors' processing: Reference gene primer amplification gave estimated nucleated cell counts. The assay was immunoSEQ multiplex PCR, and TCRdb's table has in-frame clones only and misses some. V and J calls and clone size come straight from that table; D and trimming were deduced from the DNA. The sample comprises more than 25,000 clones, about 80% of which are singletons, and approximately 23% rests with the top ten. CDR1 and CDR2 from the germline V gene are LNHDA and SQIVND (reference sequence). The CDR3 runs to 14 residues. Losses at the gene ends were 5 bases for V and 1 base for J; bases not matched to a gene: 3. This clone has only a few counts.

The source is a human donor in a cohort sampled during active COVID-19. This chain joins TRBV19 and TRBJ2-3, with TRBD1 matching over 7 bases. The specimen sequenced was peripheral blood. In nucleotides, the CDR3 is TGTGCCAGTAGTGGGGGACAGCGCACAGATACGCAGTATTTT. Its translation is CASSGGQRTDTQYF.